This TCR beta chain is drawn from a study of cytomegalovirus exposure and HLA in healthy donors. Study-level findings and limits: DRB1 had the most TCR associations and HLA-C the fewest, a later analysis found, with rates varying by HLA locus. Approximately 160 TCR beta chains were listed as cytomegalovirus-associated. Rarity characterized most TCR sequences, yet some public TCRs appeared in many donors. In an earlier analysis, in some 500 donors, most V segments appeared productive either ~87% or ~30% of the time.

Vbeta (60) and Jbeta (13) primers were used in the PCR. Profiling relied on immunoSEQ multiplex PCR, and the TCRdb table lists in-frame clones only, not all of them. The table lists 170,000 or so clones, approximately 80% of them singletons. A note on this clone: Its antigen is not identified.

V was trimmed by 6 bases and J by 2 bases, leaving 14 bases between them. Per the germline V gene, CDR1 is MNHNS and CDR2 is SASEGT. The CDR3 is made up of 14 amino acids. Sequencing was carried out using PBMCs. This clonotype was obtained from a man between 18 and 29 years old in good health and CMV-seronegative. The V gene is TRBV6-1, the J gene TRBJ2-7; a weak D match, TRBD2 (6 bases). The CDR3 here is CASRYRDSTYEQYF. CDR3 coding DNA: TGTGCCAGCAGATACCGGGACTCTACCTACGAGCAGTACTTC.